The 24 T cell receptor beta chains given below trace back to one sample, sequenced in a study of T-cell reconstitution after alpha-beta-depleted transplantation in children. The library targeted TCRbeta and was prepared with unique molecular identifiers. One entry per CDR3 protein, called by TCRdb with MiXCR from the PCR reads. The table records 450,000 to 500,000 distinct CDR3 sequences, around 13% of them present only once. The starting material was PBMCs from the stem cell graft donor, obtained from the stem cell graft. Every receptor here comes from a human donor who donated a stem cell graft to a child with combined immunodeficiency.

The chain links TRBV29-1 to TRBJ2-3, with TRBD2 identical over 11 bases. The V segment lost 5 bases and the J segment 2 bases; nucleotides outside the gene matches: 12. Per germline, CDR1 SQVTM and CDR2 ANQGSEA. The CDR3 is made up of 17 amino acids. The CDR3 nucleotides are TGCAGCGTTCCTGCATGCGAGACTAGCGGGGACACAGATACGCAGTATTTT. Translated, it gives CSVPACETSGDTDTQYF.

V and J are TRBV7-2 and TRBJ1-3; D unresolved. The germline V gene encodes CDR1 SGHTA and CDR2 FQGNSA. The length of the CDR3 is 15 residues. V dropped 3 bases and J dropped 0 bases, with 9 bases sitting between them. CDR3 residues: CASSFEAGSGNTIYF. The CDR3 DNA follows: TGTGCCAGCAGCTTTGAGGCTGGCTCTGGAAACACCATATATTTT.

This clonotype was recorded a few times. CDR3 nucleotide sequence: TGTGCCAGCAGCTCGAACCCGGGACTAGCAGACTATGAGCAGTTCTTC. It yields the protein CASSSNPGLADYEQFF. This rearrangement joins TRBV7-9 to TRBJ2-1; 9 bases are a match to TRBD2. CDR3 size: 16 residues. Trimming at V came to 4 bases and at J to 8 bases, leaving 12 bases not matched to a gene. In germline, CDR1 is SEHNR, CDR2 FQNEAQ (reference sequence).

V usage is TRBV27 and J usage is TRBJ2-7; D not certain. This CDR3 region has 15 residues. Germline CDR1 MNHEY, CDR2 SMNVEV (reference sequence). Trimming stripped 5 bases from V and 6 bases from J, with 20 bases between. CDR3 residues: CASSLAYGSTPEQYF. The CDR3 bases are TGTGCCAGCAGTCTCGCCTATGGCTCCACTCCCGAGCAGTACTTC.

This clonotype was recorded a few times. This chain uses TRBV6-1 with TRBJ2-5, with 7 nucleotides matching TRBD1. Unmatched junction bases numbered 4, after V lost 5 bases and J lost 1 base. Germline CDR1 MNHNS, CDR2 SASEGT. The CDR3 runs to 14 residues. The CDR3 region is CASSQYRGQETQYF. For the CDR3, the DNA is TGTGCCAGCAGTCAATACAGGGGCCAAGAGACCCAGTACTTC.

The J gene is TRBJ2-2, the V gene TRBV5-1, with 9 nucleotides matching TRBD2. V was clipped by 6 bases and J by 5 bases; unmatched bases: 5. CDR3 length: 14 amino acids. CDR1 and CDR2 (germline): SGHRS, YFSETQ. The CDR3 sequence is CASKLAGGTGELFF. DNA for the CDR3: TGCGCCAGCAAGTTGGCGGGAGGGACCGGGGAGCTGTTTTTT. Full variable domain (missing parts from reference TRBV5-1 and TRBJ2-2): KAGVTQTPRYLIKTRGQQVTLSCSPISGHRSVSWYQQTPGQGLQFLFEYFSETQRNKGNFPGRFSGRQFSNSRSEMNVSTLELGDSALYLCASKLAGGTGELFFGEGSRLTVL.

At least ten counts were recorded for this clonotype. The CDR3 DNA follows: TGTGCCAGCACCGCTAGCGCTAGCACAGATACGCAGTATTTT. Encoded protein: CASTASASTDTQYF. The chain joins TRBV7-9 to TRBJ2-3; TRBD2 is a possible D gene (6 bases). From germline, CDR1 is SEHNR and CDR2 FQNEAQ (reference sequence). Trimming shortened V by 7 bases and J by 0 bases, and 11 bases separated the two germline ends. CDR3 length: 14 residues.

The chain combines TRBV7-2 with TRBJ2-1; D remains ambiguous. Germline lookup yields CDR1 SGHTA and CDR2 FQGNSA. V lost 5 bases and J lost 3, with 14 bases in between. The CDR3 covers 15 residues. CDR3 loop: CASSPGRLFYNEQFF. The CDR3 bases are TGTGCCAGCAGCCCCGGCCGTCTCTTCTACAATGAGCAGTTCTTC. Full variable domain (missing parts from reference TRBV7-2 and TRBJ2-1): GAGVSQSPSNKVTEKGKDVELRCDPISGHTALYWYRQSLGQGLEFLIYFQGNSAPDKSGLPSDRFSAERTGGSVSTLTIQRTQQEDSAVYLCASSPGRLFYNEQFFGPGTRLTVL.

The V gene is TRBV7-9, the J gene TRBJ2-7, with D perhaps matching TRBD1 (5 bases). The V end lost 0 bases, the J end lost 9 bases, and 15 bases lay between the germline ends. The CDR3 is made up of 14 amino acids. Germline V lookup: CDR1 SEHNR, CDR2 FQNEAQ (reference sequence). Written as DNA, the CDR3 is TGTGCCAGCAGCTTAGCAGGGGAAAAGGGTGCGCAGTACTTC. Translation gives CASSLAGEKGAQYF.

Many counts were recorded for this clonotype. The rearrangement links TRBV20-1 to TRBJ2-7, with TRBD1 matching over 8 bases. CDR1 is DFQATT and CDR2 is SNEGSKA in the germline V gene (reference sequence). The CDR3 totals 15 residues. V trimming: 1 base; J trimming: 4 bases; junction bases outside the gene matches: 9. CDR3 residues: CSARVPGQDYYEQYF. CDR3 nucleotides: TGCAGTGCTAGAGTTCCGGGACAGGACTATTACGAGCAGTACTTC.

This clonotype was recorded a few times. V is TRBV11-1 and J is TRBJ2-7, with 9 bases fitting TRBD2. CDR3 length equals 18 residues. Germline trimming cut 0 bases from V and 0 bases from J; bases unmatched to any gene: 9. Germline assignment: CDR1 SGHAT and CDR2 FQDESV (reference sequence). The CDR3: CASSLARLAGKNSYEQYF. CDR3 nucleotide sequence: TGTGCCAGCAGCTTAGCTCGGCTAGCGGGAAAAAACTCCTACGAGCAGTACTTC.

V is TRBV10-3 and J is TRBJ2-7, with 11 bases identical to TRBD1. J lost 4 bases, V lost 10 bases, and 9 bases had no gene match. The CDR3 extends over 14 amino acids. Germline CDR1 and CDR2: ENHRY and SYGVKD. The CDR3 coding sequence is TGTGCCAGCTTCCCGGGACAGGGGGTTTACGAGCAGTACTTC. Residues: CASFPGQGVYEQYF.

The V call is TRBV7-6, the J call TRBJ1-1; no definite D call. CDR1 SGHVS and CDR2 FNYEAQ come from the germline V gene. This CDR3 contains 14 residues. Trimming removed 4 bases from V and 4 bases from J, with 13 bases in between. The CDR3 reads CASSSLATGTEAFF. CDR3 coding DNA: TGTGCCAGCAGCTCGCTGGCCACGGGCACTGAAGCTTTCTTT.

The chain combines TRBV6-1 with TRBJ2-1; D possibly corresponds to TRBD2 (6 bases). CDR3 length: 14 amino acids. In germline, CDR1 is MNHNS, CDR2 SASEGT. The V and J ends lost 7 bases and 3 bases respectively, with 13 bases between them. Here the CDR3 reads CASTGLGFYNEQFF. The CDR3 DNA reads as TGTGCCAGCACGGGACTTGGATTCTACAATGAGCAGTTCTTC.

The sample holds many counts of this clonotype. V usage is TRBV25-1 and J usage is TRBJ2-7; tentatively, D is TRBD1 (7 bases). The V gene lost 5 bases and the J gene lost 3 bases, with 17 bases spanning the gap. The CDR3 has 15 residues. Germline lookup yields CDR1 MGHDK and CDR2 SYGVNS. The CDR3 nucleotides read TGTGCCAGCAGTCCCTCCGGAGGGGGCGTCTACGAGCAGTACTTC. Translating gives CASSPSGGGVYEQYF.

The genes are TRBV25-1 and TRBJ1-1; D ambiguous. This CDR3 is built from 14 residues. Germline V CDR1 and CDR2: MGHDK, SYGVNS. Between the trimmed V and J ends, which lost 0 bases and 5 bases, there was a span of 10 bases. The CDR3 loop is CASSEYYSGTEAFF. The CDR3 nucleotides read TGTGCCAGCAGTGAATACTATAGCGGGACTGAAGCTTTCTTT.

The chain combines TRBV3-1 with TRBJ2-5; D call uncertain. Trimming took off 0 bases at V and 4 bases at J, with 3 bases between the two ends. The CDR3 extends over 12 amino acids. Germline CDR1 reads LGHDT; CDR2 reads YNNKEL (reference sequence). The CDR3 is CASSQDTETQYF. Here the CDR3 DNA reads TGTGCCAGCAGCCAAGATACAGAGACCCAGTACTTC.

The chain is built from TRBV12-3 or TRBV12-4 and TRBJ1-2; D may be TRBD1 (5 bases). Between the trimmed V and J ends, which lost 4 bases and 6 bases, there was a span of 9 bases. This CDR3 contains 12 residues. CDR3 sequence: CASSSGPHGYTF. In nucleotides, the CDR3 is TGTGCCAGCAGTTCGGGACCGCATGGCTACACCTTC.

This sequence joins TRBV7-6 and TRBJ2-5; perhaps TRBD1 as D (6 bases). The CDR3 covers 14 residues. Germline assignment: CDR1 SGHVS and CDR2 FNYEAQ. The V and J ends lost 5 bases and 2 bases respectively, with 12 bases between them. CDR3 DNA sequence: TGTGCCAGCAGCGGGGGACACCTACAAGAGACCCAGTACTTC. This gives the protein CASSGGHLQETQYF.

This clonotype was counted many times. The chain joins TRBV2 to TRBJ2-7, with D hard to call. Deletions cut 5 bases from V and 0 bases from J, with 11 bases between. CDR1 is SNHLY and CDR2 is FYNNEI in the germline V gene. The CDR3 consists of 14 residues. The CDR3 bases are TGTGCCAGCAGTATTCGGGCAAACTCCTACGAGCAGTACTTC. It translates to CASSIRANSYEQYF.

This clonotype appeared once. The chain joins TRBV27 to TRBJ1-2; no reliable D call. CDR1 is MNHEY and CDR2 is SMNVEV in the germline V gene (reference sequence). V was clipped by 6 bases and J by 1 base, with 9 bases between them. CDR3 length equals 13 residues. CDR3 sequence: CASSTGINYGYTF. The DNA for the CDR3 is TGTGCCAGCAGCACCGGGATTAACTATGGCTACACCTTC.

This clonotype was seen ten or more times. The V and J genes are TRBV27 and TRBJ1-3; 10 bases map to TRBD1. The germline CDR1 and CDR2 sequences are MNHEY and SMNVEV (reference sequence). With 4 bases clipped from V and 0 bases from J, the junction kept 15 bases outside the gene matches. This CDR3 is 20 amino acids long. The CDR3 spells CASSSLGTGAQWGSGNTIYF. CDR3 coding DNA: TGTGCCAGCAGTTCCCTCGGGACAGGGGCCCAGTGGGGCTCTGGAAACACCATATATTTT.

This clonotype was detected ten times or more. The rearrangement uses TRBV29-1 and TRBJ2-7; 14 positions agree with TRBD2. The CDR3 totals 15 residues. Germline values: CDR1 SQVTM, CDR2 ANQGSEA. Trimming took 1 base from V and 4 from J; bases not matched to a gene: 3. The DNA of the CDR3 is TGCAGCGTTGAAGGACTAGCGGGAGGGTATTACGAGCAGTACTTC. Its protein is CSVEGLAGGYYEQYF.

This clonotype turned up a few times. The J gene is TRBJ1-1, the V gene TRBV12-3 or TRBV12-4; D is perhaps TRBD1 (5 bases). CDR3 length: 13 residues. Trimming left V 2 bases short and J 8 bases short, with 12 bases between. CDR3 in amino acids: CASSLLRAGEAFF. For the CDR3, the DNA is TGTGCCAGCAGTTTATTGAGGGCAGGGGAAGCTTTCTTT.